This record looks at one T cell receptor beta chain sequence and its context. What it binds is not known. CD45RO-negative CD8 cells positively selected for CCR7 made up the naive population, which excluded terminally differentiated effector memory CD45RA+ cells. Germline CDR1 is MNHEY and CDR2 is SMNVEV (reference sequence). The CDR3 contains 14 residues. Trimming removed 6 bases from V and 6 bases from J; junction bases left unmatched: 7. TCRdb keeps only in-frame clones here, not all; method: immunoSEQ multiplex PCR. The sample lists approximately 2,000,000 clones; 85% to 95% were seen once. The data belong to a study of shared clonotypes between healthy human individuals. General study points: Relative to clonotypes present in all four donors, those not shared had lower generation probabilities.

The sequencing sample was made of naive CD8+ T cells from PBMCs. The chain joins TRBV27 to TRBJ2-2; 7 nucleotides agree with TRBD1. The source of this sequence is a young man in good health. Some clones in this sample may be carry-over from other donors' samples. CDR3 protein: CASSYTTGAGELFF. CDR3 bases: TGTGCCAGCAGCTATACCACAGGGGCCGGGGAGCTGTTTTTT.